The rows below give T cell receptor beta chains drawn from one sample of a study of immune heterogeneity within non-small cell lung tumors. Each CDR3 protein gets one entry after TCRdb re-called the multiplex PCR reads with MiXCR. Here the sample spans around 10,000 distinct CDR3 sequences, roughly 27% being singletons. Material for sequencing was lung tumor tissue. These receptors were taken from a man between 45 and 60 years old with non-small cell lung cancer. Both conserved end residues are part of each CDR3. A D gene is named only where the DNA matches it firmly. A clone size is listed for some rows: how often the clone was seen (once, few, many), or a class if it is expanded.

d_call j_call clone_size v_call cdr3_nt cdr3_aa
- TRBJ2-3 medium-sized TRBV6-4 TGTGCCAGCAGTGTTGGGGACACAGATACGCAGTATTTT CASSVGDTDTQYF
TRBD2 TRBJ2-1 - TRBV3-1 TGTGCCAGCAGTCCTAGCGGGGGAACCTACAATGAGCAGTTCTTC CASSPSGGTYNEQFF
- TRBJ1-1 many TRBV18 TGTGCCAGCTCACCACTAGACGGGATGAACACTGAAGCTTTCTTT CASSPLDGMNTEAFF
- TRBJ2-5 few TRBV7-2 TGTGCCAGCAGCGCAGGCAGGGCCCAGACCCAGTACTTC CASSAGRAQTQYF
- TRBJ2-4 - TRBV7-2 TGTGCCAGCAGCTTAACCGGGGGGCTGAGCAAAAACATTCAGTACTTC CASSLTGGLSKNIQYF
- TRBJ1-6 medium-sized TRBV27 TGTGCCAGCAAGGAACAGGGTAATTCACCCCTCCACTTT CASKEQGNSPLHF
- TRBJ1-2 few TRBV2 TGTGCCAGCAGTGGGGGCAGGACTTACTATGGCTACACCTTC CASSGGRTYYGYTF
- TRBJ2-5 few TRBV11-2 TGTGCCAGCAGCTTAGGTCTCTCAGGGAGCCAAGAGACCCAGTACTTC CASSLGLSGSQETQYF
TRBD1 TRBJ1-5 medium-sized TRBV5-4 TGTGCCAGCAGCTTCACAGGGGGCCCGAAGAACCAGCCCCAGCATTTT CASSFTGGPKNQPQHF
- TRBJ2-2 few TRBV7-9 TGTGCCAGCAGCCCCCAGGATAATTCGGGCACCGGGGAGCTGTTTTTT CASSPQDNSGTGELFF
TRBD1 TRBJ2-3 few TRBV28 TGTGCCCGCAGTTTTCCGTCTTCTACACAACACAAACCCAGGGGGCAGACAGATACGCAGTATTTT CARSFPSSTQHKPRGQTDTQYF
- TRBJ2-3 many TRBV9 TGTGCCAGCAGCCCATGGGACGGGAAAGGCACAGATACGCAGTATTTT CASSPWDGKGTDTQYF
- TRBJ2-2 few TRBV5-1 TGCGCCAGCAGCCCTGGGGGGGCGGTCACCGGGGAGCTGTTTTTT CASSPGGAVTGELFF
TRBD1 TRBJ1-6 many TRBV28 TGTGCCAGCAGTGGACAGGCAAATAATTCACCCCTCCACTTT CASSGQANNSPLHF
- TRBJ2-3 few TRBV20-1 TGCAGTGCTAGAGATCTGGTAAGACAGAGCACAGATACGCAGTATTTT CSARDLVRQSTDTQYF
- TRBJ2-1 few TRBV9 TGTGCCAGCAGCGACGACCTGAGCGTAGGGCAGTTCTTC CASSDDLSVGQFF
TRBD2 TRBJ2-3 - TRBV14 TGTGCCAGCAGCCAAGGCGGGGGGTTCTGGGGAGATACGCAGTATTTT CASSQGGGFWGDTQYF
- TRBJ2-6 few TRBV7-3 TGTGCCAGCAGCTTAAACCCCAGGGTATTGAAGTCTGGGGCCAACGTCCTGACTTTC CASSLNPRVLKSGANVLTF
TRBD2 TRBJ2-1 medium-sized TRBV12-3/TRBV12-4 TGTGCCAGCAGACCGGGACTAGCGGGGGCCAATGAGCAGTTCTTC CASRPGLAGANEQFF
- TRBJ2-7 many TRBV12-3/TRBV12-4 TGTGCCAGCACCCGCCGGGGAGACTCCTACGAGCAGTACTTC CASTRRGDSYEQYF
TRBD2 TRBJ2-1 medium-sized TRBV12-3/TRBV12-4 TGTGCCAGCAGTCCGGGACTAGCGGAGCTGCCTCAGCAGTTCTTC CASSPGLAELPQQFF
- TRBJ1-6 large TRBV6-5 TGTGCCAGCAGTTACTCGACTTACGGCAATAATTCACCCCTCCACTTT CASSYSTYGNNSPLHF
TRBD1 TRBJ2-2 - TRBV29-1 TGCAGCGTTGAAATCAGGGGGACCGGGGAGCTGTTTTTT CSVEIRGTGELFF
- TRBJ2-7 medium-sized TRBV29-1 TGCAGCGTTGCTCGACTAGAGGCAGGCGAGCAGTACTTC CSVARLEAGEQYF
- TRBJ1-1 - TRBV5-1 TGCGCCAGCAGCTTCGAAGGACAGCCGAACACTGAAGCTTTCTTT CASSFEGQPNTEAFF
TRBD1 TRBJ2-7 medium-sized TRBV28 TGTGCCAGCAGTTCGGCAGGGGGTCTCTCCTACGAGCAGTACTTC CASSSAGGLSYEQYF
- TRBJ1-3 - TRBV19 TGTGCCAACAGGGAACCGGGGGGCTCTGGAAACACCATATATTTT CANREPGGSGNTIYF
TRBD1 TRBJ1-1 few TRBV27 TGTGCCAGCAGTTCTACACTACGACAGGGGGGATTGAACACTGAAGCTTTCTTT CASSSTLRQGGLNTEAFF
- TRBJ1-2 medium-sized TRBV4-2 TGTGCCAGCAGCCCAGATGAGGGGGGGCGCGCCTATGGCTACACCTTC CASSPDEGGRAYGYTF
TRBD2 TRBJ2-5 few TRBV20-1 TGCAGTGCCCAAGAGCGCGCGTTTCGCGGGGGGTTCCAAGAGACCCAGTACTTC CSAQERAFRGGFQETQYF
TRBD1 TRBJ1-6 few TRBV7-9 TGTGCCAGCAGCACACAGGGGTATAATTCACCCCTCCACTTT CASSTQGYNSPLHF
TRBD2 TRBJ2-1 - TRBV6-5 TGTGCCAGCAGTTACTCGGCCCATATTATAGAGGGAGGGAATGAGCAGTTCTTC CASSYSAHIIEGGNEQFF
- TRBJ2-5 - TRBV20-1 TGCAGTGCTAGGGCTAGCTTTAAAGAGACCCAGTACTTC CSARASFKETQYF
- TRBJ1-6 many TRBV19 TGTGCCAGTTGTTCGGGGAATAATTCACCCCTCCACTTT CASCSGNNSPLHF
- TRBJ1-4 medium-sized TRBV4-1 TGCGCCAGCAGCCAGCAGGGAAATGAAAAACTGTTTTTT CASSQQGNEKLFF
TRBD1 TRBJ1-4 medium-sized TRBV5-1 TGCGCCAGCAGCCTTTCGGGACAGTCCAATGAAAAACTGTTTTTT CASSLSGQSNEKLFF
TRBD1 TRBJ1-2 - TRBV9 TGTGCCAGCAGCGTAGCTACAGGGGCCTATGGCTACACCTTC CASSVATGAYGYTF
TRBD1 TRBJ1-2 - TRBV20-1 TGCAGTGCTAGCTTACAGGGGTTTAACTATGGCTACACCTTC CSASLQGFNYGYTF
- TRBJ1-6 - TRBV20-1 TGCAGTGCTAGAGAGACAGGCCCAAATTCACCCCTCCACTTT CSARETGPNSPLHF
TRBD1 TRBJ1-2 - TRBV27 TGTGCCAGCAGTTTAACAGGGGGCGCCTATGGCTACACCTTC CASSLTGGAYGYTF
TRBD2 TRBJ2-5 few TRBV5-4 TGTGCCAGCAGCGGGGGACTAGCGGTAGAGACCCAGTACTTC CASSGGLAVETQYF
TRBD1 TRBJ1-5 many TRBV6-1 TGTGCCAGCGGTTTACAGGGGGGGAATCAGCCCCAGCATTTT CASGLQGGNQPQHF
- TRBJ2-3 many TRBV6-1 TGTGCCAGCAGTGGAGGAGGAACTAGTTACGTAACAGATACGCAGTATTTT CASSGGGTSYVTDTQYF
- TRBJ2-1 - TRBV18 TGTGCCAGCTCACCTTCAGGGATCAATGAGCAGTTCTTC CASSPSGINEQFF
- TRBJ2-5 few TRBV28 TGTGCCAGCGGTTTGAGGGAGACCCAGTACTTC CASGLRETQYF
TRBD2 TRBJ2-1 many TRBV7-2 TGTGCCAGCAGCTTAGGAACTAGCGGGGGAAATGAGCAGTTCTTC CASSLGTSGGNEQFF
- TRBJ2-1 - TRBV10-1 TGCGCCAGCAGTGAGTCTGGAGGGTATGGGGAGCAGTTCTTC CASSESGGYGEQFF
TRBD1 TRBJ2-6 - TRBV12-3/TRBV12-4 TGTGCCAGCAGTATATCCCCGGGACAGGCTCCTGGGGCCAACGTCCTGACTTTC CASSISPGQAPGANVLTF
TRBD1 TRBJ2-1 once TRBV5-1 TGCGCCAGCAGCTTGATTGCAGGGGGATACAATGAGCAGTTCTTC CASSLIAGGYNEQFF